These 9 T cell receptor beta chains were sequenced from one sample in a study of CD8 T cells in ankylosing spondylitis. TCRdb reanalysed the 5' RACE reads using MiXCR and keeps one entry per CDR3 protein. This sample has 250,000 or so distinct CDR3 sequences, with 20% to 30% found just once. Sequenced: blood, either unsorted or a sorted T cell fraction (not recorded which). These receptors were collected from a male donor with ankylosing spondylitis or in good health (not recorded which).

This clonotype was seen ten or more times. The V call is TRBV4-1, the J call TRBJ1-1, with D maybe TRBD1 (6 bases). This CDR3 has 14 amino acids. CDR1 is MGHRA and CDR2 is YSYEKL in the germline V gene. The V end lost 8 bases, the J end lost 4 bases, and 17 bases lay between the germline ends. DNA of the CDR3: TGCGCCAGCCGAACGGGACAAGTGGGCACTGAAGCTTTCTTT. Translating gives CASRTGQVGTEAFF.

The V gene is TRBV6-1, the J gene TRBJ2-7; D tentatively fits TRBD1 or TRBD2 (5 bases each). The CDR3 runs to 15 residues. Trimming removed 4 bases from V and 2 bases from J, with 15 bases in between. CDR1 MNHNS and CDR2 SASEGT come from the germline V gene. DNA for the CDR3: TGTGCCAGCAGTGCGTCGGGGCCAAGTACCTACGAGCAGTACTTC. Translated, it gives CASSASGPSTYEQYF.

This sequence joins TRBV20-1 and TRBJ2-5; 8 bases align to TRBD2. The J segment lost 4 bases and the V segment lost 6 bases, leaving 16 bases of the junction unmatched. The V gene's germline CDR1 is DFQATT and CDR2 SNEGSKA (reference sequence). CDR3 length: 16 amino acids. The CDR3 coding sequence is TGCAGTGCCCCGCCGGTCCATCCAGCGGGGGTAGAGACCCAGTACTTC. It translates to CSAPPVHPAGVETQYF.

This clonotype was counted many times. The J gene is TRBJ1-5, the V gene TRBV20-1; tentatively, D is TRBD1 (5 bases). Trimming cost V 1 base and J 4 bases, with 8 bases left between them. Germline values: CDR1 DFQATT, CDR2 SNEGSKA (reference sequence). The CDR3 is 13 residues long. CDR3 in amino acids: CSARATDNQPQHF. In DNA, the CDR3 is TGCAGTGCTAGAGCGACAGATAATCAGCCCCAGCATTTT.

Ten or more counts support this clonotype. This chain links TRBV20-1 with TRBJ2-5, with TRBD1 as a possible D gene (6 bases). The V end was cut by 6 bases, the J end by 5 bases, with 16 bases between. Germline V lookup: CDR1 DFQATT, CDR2 SNEGSKA (reference sequence). CDR3 length: 13 amino acids. The CDR3 reads CSAHDRKRETQYF. In DNA, the CDR3 is TGCAGTGCACATGACAGGAAGAGGGAGACCCAGTACTTC.

For this clonotype: Mismatch with germline at one junction end may stem from a read error. This chain connects TRBV20-1 to TRBJ2-3; tentative D call: TRBD2 (5 bases). CDR1 is DFQATT and CDR2 is SNEGSKA in the germline V gene (reference sequence). This CDR3 comprises 14 residues. CDR3: CNAREIGLWDTQYF. In DNA, the CDR3 is TGCAATGCTAGAGAGATTGGACTTTGGGATACGCAGTATTTT.

The rearrangement joins TRBV18 to TRBJ1-4, with 8 bases that match TRBD1. V dropped 3 bases and J dropped 7; count of bases not matched to a gene: 4. CDR1 and CDR2 from the germline V gene are KGHSH and LQKENI. This CDR3 region has 14 residues. CDR3 bases: TGTGCCAGCTCACCGACAGGGGAGGTTGAAAAACTGTTTTTT. Its protein product is CASSPTGEVEKLFF.

This chain connects TRBV3-1 to TRBJ2-3, with TRBD2 as a possible D gene (6 bases). Trimming shortened V by 4 bases and J by 4 bases, and 18 bases separated the two germline ends. The length of the CDR3 is 16 residues. The germline V gene encodes CDR1 LGHDT and CDR2 YNNKEL (reference sequence). CDR3 bases: TGTGCCAGCAGCCCACTGGGTTTAGCGGACGCAGATACGCAGTATTTT. Protein product: CASSPLGLADADTQYF.

This clonotype was recorded many times. V and J are TRBV5-1 and TRBJ1-4; the D is unclear. Trimming removed 4 bases at V and 5 bases at J, with 6 bases between. CDR1 and CDR2 from the germline V gene are SGHRS and YFSETQ. The length of the CDR3 is 12 residues. The CDR3 spells CASSALNEKLFF. The DNA of the CDR3 is TGCGCCAGCAGCGCTCTGAATGAAAAACTGTTTTTT. Variable domain in full (rest from reference TRBV5-1 and TRBJ1-4): KAGVTQTPRYLIKTRGQQVTLSCSPISGHRSVSWYQQTPGQGLQFLFEYFSETQRNKGNFPGRFSGRQFSNSRSEMNVSTLELGDSALYLCASSALNEKLFFGSGTQLSVL.